Each of the 3 T cell receptor beta chains below was sequenced from the same sample in a study of blood T cell repertoires in COVID-19. Only in-frame clones appear in the TCRdb table, and some are missing; sequencing was by immunoSEQ multiplex PCR. Here the sample spans 250,000 to 400,000 clones, 90% being singletons. Sequencing was performed on peripheral blood. The receptors were gathered from a woman in her thirties with COVID-19, enrolled during active disease.

The chain uses TRBV11-2 and TRBJ2-7; D may be TRBD2 (7 bases). V shed 5 bases and J shed 4 bases, with 15 bases lying between them. Germline loops: CDR1 SGHAT, CDR2 FQNNGV. The CDR3 totals 14 residues. The CDR3 is CASSTGGGRYEQYF. The DNA of the CDR3 is TGTGCCAGCAGCACGGGGGGCGGCCGGTACGAGCAGTACTTC.

This sequence joins TRBV9 and TRBJ2-2, with 9 bases that match TRBD2. Unmatched junction bases numbered 15, after V lost 4 bases and J lost 5 bases. Germline CDR1 and CDR2: SGDLS and YYNGEE. The CDR3 is made up of 18 amino acids. In DNA, the CDR3 is TGTGCCAGCAGCCCGTGGGGTAGCGGGAGTATCCCTACCGGGGAGCTGTTTTTT. Translation gives CASSPWGSGSIPTGELFF. Supplemented by reference TRBV9 and TRBJ2-2, the full variable domain reads DSGVTQTPKHLITATGQRVTLRCSPRSGDLSVYWYQQSLDQGLQFLIQYYNGEERAKGNILERFSAQQFPDLHSELNLSSLELGDSALYFCASSPWGSGSIPTGELFFGEGSRLTVL.

This sequence joins TRBV6-6 and TRBJ1-5, with 10 bases aligning to TRBD1. Looked up from germline, CDR1 is MNHNY and CDR2 is SVGAGI (reference sequence). The CDR3 length is 13 residues. The V gene end was trimmed by 5 bases and the J gene end by 6 bases; junction bases not matched to a gene: 1. Here the CDR3 reads CASSRDRGQPQHF. The CDR3, as DNA: TGTGCCAGCAGTCGGGACAGGGGTCAGCCCCAGCATTTT.